The clone carrying this TCR beta chain appeared a single time. This record comes from a study of blood T cell repertoires in COVID-19. Background on the study: Acute-phase and convalescent COVID-19 samples originated in the United States, Italy and Spain. PBMCs, B-cell-depleted T cells, or T cells provided the cDNA or gDNA that made up the material.

Study processing details: Using reference gene primer amplification, nucleated cell counts were estimated. Repertoires were generated with immunoSEQ multiplex PCR, while TCRdb's copy carries only in-frame clones and drops some. Clone size and the V and J calls come from that table; the DNA yielded D and trimming. The sample records 250,000 to 300,000 clones, 81% being singletons. Germline values: CDR1 SNHLY, CDR2 FYNNEI. The junction had 5 bases not matched to a gene; V was cut back by 9 bases and J by 4 bases. This CDR3 has 12 residues. This chain uses TRBV2 with TRBJ1-1, with 7 bases that match TRBD1. The specimen was peripheral blood. This TCR was recovered from a woman aged 60 to 75 with active or convalescent COVID-19. CDR3 in amino acids: CASHSGGTEAFF. The CDR3 bases are TGTGCCAGTCACTCAGGGGGCACTGAAGCTTTCTTT.